This section outlines one T cell receptor (beta chain) sequence together with its context. Its antigen remains unidentified. The CDR3 covers 17 residues. Germline V gene lookup returns CDR1 MNHEY and CDR2 SMNVEV (reference sequence). V lost 3 bases to trimming and J lost 9 bases, with 24 bases between them. Data came from immunoSEQ multiplex PCR; TCRdb stores just in-frame clones and leaves some out. The data hold roughly 68,000 clones, with roughly 96% observed a single time. This sample stems from a study of cytomegalovirus exposure and HLA in healthy donors. The study, taken as a whole, reports: Subsequent analysis showed first-cohort TCR clusters tending to co-occur in over a hundred validation repertoires. It was reportedly the case that the classifier diagnosed cytomegalovirus status with high specificity and sensitivity.

The chain carries TRBV27 and TRBJ2-1; D perhaps matches TRBD2 (5 bases). This TCR was sampled from a man aged 18 to 30 in good health and CMV-seronegative. Sequencing was carried out using PBMCs. CDR3 in DNA: TGTGCCAGCAGTTTCCTTTTCGGGCCAAAAAACGGAGGTGAGCAGTTCTTC. It yields the protein CASSFLFGPKNGGEQFF.